Below, 27 T cell receptor beta chains from the same sample are listed, as sequenced in a study of blood T cell repertoires in COVID-19. Sequenced by immunoSEQ multiplex PCR; TCRdb stores in-frame clones only, minus some. The repertoire holds under 300,000 clones, with nearly 95% as singletons. Material: peripheral blood. The receptors shown here come from a man aged 25-40 years with COVID-19, enrolled during active disease.

The gene calls are TRBV6-5 and TRBJ1-3; D ambiguous. The germline CDR1 and CDR2 sequences are MNHEY and SVGAGI. V dropped 6 bases and J dropped 3 bases, with 12 bases sitting between them. The CDR3 totals 14 residues. The CDR3 here is CASRRGMVGNTIYF. The CDR3 bases are TGTGCCAGCAGAAGAGGGATGGTTGGAAACACCATATATTTT.

V usage is TRBV10-3 and J usage is TRBJ1-2, with D perhaps matching TRBD1 (6 bases). The V end lost 3 bases, the J end lost 7 bases, and 12 bases lay between the germline ends. This CDR3 spans 13 amino acids. Looked up from germline, CDR1 is ENHRY and CDR2 is SYGVKD. The CDR3 sequence is CAISDGGALGYTF. For the CDR3, the DNA is TGTGCCATCAGTGACGGGGGGGCCCTTGGCTACACCTTC.

This clone was seen once. The chain couples TRBV2 to TRBJ1-2, with 8 bases aligning to TRBD1. Looked up from germline, CDR1 is SNHLY and CDR2 is FYNNEI. The CDR3 has 13 residues. The V gene end was trimmed by 10 bases and the J gene end by 6 bases; junction bases not matched to a gene: 10. The chain's CDR3 is CANSRQGQDGYTF. The DNA of the CDR3 is TGTGCCAATTCAAGACAGGGGCAGGATGGCTACACCTTC.

CDR3 protein: CASSSDSLRTPLHF. DNA for the CDR3: TGTGCCAGCAGTTCGGACAGCCTGCGGACACCCCTCCACTTT. The chain is built from TRBV6-6 and TRBJ1-6; maybe TRBD1 (6 bases). Trimming took 4 bases from V and 11 from J, leaving 15 bases between them. This CDR3 comprises 14 residues. The germline V gene has CDR1 MNHNY and CDR2 SVGAGI (reference sequence).

The V call is TRBV11-3, the J call TRBJ2-7; no reliable D call. Germline V CDR1 and CDR2: SGHNT, YENEEA. This CDR3 spans 12 amino acids. Trimming removed 1 base at V and 4 bases at J, with 5 bases between. The CDR3 DNA is TGTGCCAGCAGCTTAGGCGATTACGAGCAGTACTTC. Its translation: CASSLGDYEQYF.

CDR3 sequence: CASSSWGSAADTQYF. The CDR3 DNA sequence: TGTGCCAGCAGCTCTTGGGGTAGCGCGGCAGATACGCAGTATTTT. V and J are TRBV7-2 and TRBJ2-3; maybe TRBD2 (5 bases). This CDR3 spans 15 amino acids. The germline V and J ends were trimmed by 4 bases and 4 bases, with 15 bases remaining between them. The V gene's germline CDR1 is SGHTA and CDR2 FQGNSA.

The genes are TRBV13 and TRBJ2-3; 8 bases agree with TRBD2. Germline CDR1 and CDR2: PRHDT and FYEKMQ (reference sequence). Trimming took 1 base from V and 6 from J; bases not matched to a gene: 6. The CDR3 loop spans 15 amino acids. The CDR3 DNA follows: TGTGCCAGCAGCTTAGTCGGGGGGGTTGGGGATACGCAGTATTTT. Translating gives CASSLVGGVGDTQYF.

The chain employs TRBV19 and TRBJ1-1; D is uncertain. The V gene's germline CDR1 is LNHDA and CDR2 SQIVND (reference sequence). Trimming removed 1 base from V and 11 bases from J, with 14 bases in between. This CDR3 has 13 residues. Here the CDR3 reads CASSIVWREEAFF. The CDR3 bases are TGTGCCAGTAGTATAGTTTGGCGGGAGGAGGCTTTCTTT.

This clone came up a few times. The chain has TRBV19 and TRBJ2-7, with TRBD1 identical over 7 bases. CDR1 and CDR2 from the germline V gene are LNHDA and SQIVND (reference sequence). The trim removed 3 bases at V and 0 bases at J, leaving 2 bases unmatched. The CDR3 runs to 14 residues. CDR3 nucleotides: TGTGCCAGTAGTATGACAGGGAGCTCCTACGAGCAGTACTTC. Translating gives CASSMTGSSYEQYF.

The J gene is TRBJ1-2, the V gene TRBV19; 8 bases are a match to TRBD1. After removal of 7 bases from V and 7 bases from J, the junction contained 8 bases not matched to a gene. The CDR3 is 13 residues long. Germline V CDR1 and CDR2: LNHDA, SQIVND (reference sequence). CDR3 sequence: CASNPQGAGGYTF. The CDR3 nucleotides are TGTGCCAGTAATCCCCAGGGGGCTGGTGGCTACACCTTC.

This clone was recorded at least ten times. The chain recombines TRBV7-7 with TRBJ1-3, with D possibly being TRBD1 (6 bases). V lost 0 bases to trimming and J lost 2 bases, with 8 bases between them. The CDR3 is 15 amino acids. Germline CDR1 SSHAT, CDR2 FNYEAQ (reference sequence). The CDR3 region is CASSLAQGTGNTIYF. In nucleotides, the CDR3 is TGTGCCAGCAGCTTAGCACAGGGAACTGGAAACACCATATATTTT.

The chain uses TRBV19 and TRBJ2-2; 8 bases are a match to TRBD2. The CDR3 has 19 residues. From germline, CDR1 is LNHDA and CDR2 SQIVND (reference sequence). Trimming removed 5 bases from V and 4 bases from J; junction bases left unmatched: 18. The CDR3 DNA reads as TGTGCCAGTAGTGAGCAACCCGCTGGCGGGGGGCGGGTCACCGGGGAGCTGTTTTTT. This gives the protein CASSEQPAGGGRVTGELFF. Supplemented by reference TRBV19 and TRBJ2-2, the full variable domain reads DGGITQSPKYLFRKEGQNVTLSCEQNLNHDAMYWYRQDPGQGLRLIYYSQIVNDFQKGDIAEGYSVSREKKESFPLTVTSAQKNPTAFYLCASSEQPAGGGRVTGELFFGEGSRLTVL.

The rearrangement joins TRBV4-2 to TRBJ2-3, with 7 bases lining up with TRBD2. With V trimmed by 1 base and J by 2 bases, 6 bases remained unmatched. This CDR3 comprises 16 residues. Germline lookup yields CDR1 LGHNA and CDR2 YNFKEQ. CDR3 DNA sequence: TGTGCCAGCAGCCAAGTGGGCGGGGGAAACACAGATACGCAGTATTTT. Its translation: CASSQVGGGNTDTQYF.

The chain links TRBV19 to TRBJ1-3; 8 nucleotides align to TRBD1. Germline loops: CDR1 LNHDA, CDR2 SQIVND (reference sequence). This CDR3 has 13 residues. The V gene end was trimmed by 10 bases and the J gene end by 12 bases; junction bases not matched to a gene: 14. The CDR3 spells CATADRGISDIYF. CDR3 nucleotide sequence: TGTGCCACCGCCGACAGGGGCATCTCGGACATATATTTT.

The sample holds one count of this clone. The genes are TRBV12-5 and TRBJ1-4, with TRBD1 as a possible D gene (6 bases). The CDR3 is made up of 15 amino acids. Germline CDR1 and CDR2: LGHNT and FRNRAP. V shed 6 bases and J shed 0 bases, with 11 bases lying between them. CDR3 nucleotide sequence: TGTGCTAGTGGGAGGGACACCTCAACTAATGAAAAACTGTTTTTT. Residues: CASGRDTSTNEKLFF. Supplemented by reference TRBV12-5 and TRBJ1-4, the full variable domain reads DARVTQTPRHKVTEMGQEVTMRCQPILGHNTVFWYRQTMMQGLELLAYFRNRAPLDDSGMPKDRFSAEMPDATLATLKIQPSEPRDSAVYFCASGRDTSTNEKLFFGSGTQLSVL.

This chain joins TRBV6-5 and TRBJ2-1; 8 bases align to TRBD1. V trimming: 4 bases; J trimming: 6 bases; junction bases outside the gene matches: 8. Per germline, CDR1 MNHEY and CDR2 SVGAGI. The length of the CDR3 is 15 residues. The CDR3 protein is CASSLPGQDSNEQFF. In nucleotides, the CDR3 is TGTGCCAGCAGTTTACCGGGACAGGACAGCAATGAGCAGTTCTTC.

The chain joins TRBV11-2 to TRBJ1-2; tentatively, D is TRBD1 (5 bases). CDR3 length: 13 amino acids. Trimming removed 5 bases at V and 8 bases at J, with 15 bases between. Germline V gene sequence: CDR1 SGHAT, CDR2 FQNNGV. The DNA for the CDR3 is TGTGCCAGCAGCCCGGGGGGTGGCCAAGGCTACACCTTC. Its protein is CASSPGGGQGYTF.

The V and J genes are TRBV11-3 and TRBJ2-1, with 8 nucleotides matching TRBD1. CDR3 length: 14 residues. The trim removed 2 bases at V and 7 bases at J, leaving 4 bases unmatched. Germline values: CDR1 SGHNT, CDR2 YENEEA. The CDR3 DNA reads as TGTGCCAGCAGCTTACTGGACAGGGTAAATGAGCAGTTCTTC. This encodes CASSLLDRVNEQFF.

V usage is TRBV6-5 and J usage is TRBJ1-6, with D tentatively TRBD1 (5 bases). Germline-derived CDR1 and CDR2 are MNHEY and SVGAGI. The CDR3 is 15 amino acids. V lost 2 bases and J lost 7, with 12 bases in between. The CDR3 loop is CASSYGGGMNSPLHF. The CDR3 DNA follows: TGTGCCAGCAGTTACGGTGGGGGGATGAATTCACCCCTCCACTTT.

The rearrangement joins TRBV4-2 to TRBJ2-1; perhaps TRBD2 as D (5 bases). Trimming removed 1 base at V and 0 bases at J, with 22 bases between. The CDR3 consists of 20 residues. Per the germline V gene, CDR1 is LGHNA and CDR2 is YNFKEQ. This CDR3 is CASSQVEMGDYVSSYNEQFF. The CDR3 DNA is TGTGCCAGCAGCCAAGTAGAGATGGGCGACTACGTAAGCTCCTACAATGAGCAGTTCTTC.

The rearrangement joins TRBV12-3 or TRBV12-4 to TRBJ1-2; D is undetermined. Trimming stripped 2 bases from V and 8 bases from J, with 6 bases between. This CDR3 is 11 amino acids long. The CDR3 reads CASSLMRGYTF. CDR3 bases: TGTGCCAGCAGTTTAATGAGGGGCTACACCTTC.

The rearrangement uses TRBV7-2 and TRBJ2-1, with D possibly matching TRBD2 (6 bases). Germline CDR1 and CDR2: SGHTA and FQGNSA. Trimming took 3 bases from V and 0 from J, leaving 21 bases between them. The CDR3 sequence is 19 residues long. The CDR3 DNA reads TGTGCCAGCAGCTTCCCCGAGACTAGGACGGATATCTCCTACAATGAGCAGTTCTTC. Translating gives CASSFPETRTDISYNEQFF.

This clone has only a few counts. The chain is built from TRBV6-6 and TRBJ1-2, with unresolved D. The V gene's germline CDR1 is MNHNY and CDR2 SVGAGI (reference sequence). The CDR3 runs 15 residues. Trimming pared 0 bases from V and 8 bases from J, leaving 16 bases between. The CDR3, as DNA: TGTGCCAGCAGTTACTCGAATGGAGGGCTGAACGGCTACACCTTC. Protein sequence: CASSYSNGGLNGYTF.

V usage is TRBV28 and J usage is TRBJ1-2; D ambiguous. Per germline, CDR1 MDHEN and CDR2 SYDVKM. Trimming stripped 8 bases from V and 4 bases from J, with 17 bases between. CDR3 length equals 14 residues. The CDR3 protein is CASVIPGQVYGYTF. In DNA form, the CDR3 reads TGTGCCAGCGTAATCCCTGGGCAGGTCTATGGCTACACCTTC.

The V and J genes are TRBV18 and TRBJ2-7, with TRBD1 matching 7 bases. Losses at the gene ends were 1 base for V and 2 bases for J; bases not matched to a gene: 8. In germline, CDR1 is KGHSH, CDR2 LQKENI. The CDR3 loop spans 16 amino acids. CDR3 protein: CASSPQGGRETYEQYF. The CDR3 region has the DNA TGTGCCAGCTCACCACAAGGGGGCAGGGAAACCTACGAGCAGTACTTC.

The chain carries TRBV2 and TRBJ2-7; D is ambiguous. This CDR3 comprises 13 residues. The V and J ends lost 8 bases and 3 bases respectively, with 14 bases between them. Germline V gene sequence: CDR1 SNHLY, CDR2 FYNNEI. CDR3 DNA sequence: TGTGCCAGCGGAGCCGGAGACTTCTACGAGCAGTACTTC. Residues: CASGAGDFYEQYF.

CDR3: CASMTGGAKETQYF. In DNA, the CDR3 is TGCGCCAGCATGACCGGGGGAGCCAAAGAGACCCAGTACTTC. The genes are TRBV5-1 and TRBJ2-5, with D perhaps TRBD2 (6 bases). The CDR3 covers 14 residues. CDR1 and CDR2 (germline): SGHRS, YFSETQ. V gave up 6 bases and J gave up 3 bases, with 15 bases separating them.